Shown below are 29 T cell receptor beta chains from a single sample sequenced in a study of cytomegalovirus exposure and HLA in healthy donors (dated by TCRdb to 2016 to 2017). Library generation was performed with the immunoSEQ multiplex PCR assay. A mixture of 60 forward primers for TCR Vbeta segments and 13 reverse primers for TCR Jbeta segments was used in the multiplex PCR. This is the immuneACCESS table as TCRdb keeps it, with only in-frame sequences that have V and J called. A part of the clones is gone; compared with another copy, unresolved V genes explain less than half, and the rest is unexplained. Present in this sample are about 130,000 clones, 70% to 80% of which were seen just once. 1.4% to 1.5% of the sample comes from the top ten. The sequenced sample consisted of PBMCs. Receptors originate from a female donor in good health and CMV-seronegative.

This clone was seen only once. The rearrangement uses TRBV25-1 and TRBJ1-2; 9 positions match TRBD1. Germline V gene sequence: CDR1 MGHDK, CDR2 SYGVNS. J was trimmed by 8 bases and V by 3 bases; bases with no gene match: 10. The CDR3 has 15 residues. The CDR3 is CASSDGTGWFGGYTF. DNA for the CDR3: TGTGCCAGCAGTGACGGGACAGGGTGGTTCGGCGGCTACACCTTC.

The V call is TRBV6-5, the J call TRBJ2-7, with TRBD1 matching over 7 bases. CDR3 length: 14 residues. The V gene end was trimmed by 2 bases and the J gene end by 3 bases; junction bases not matched to a gene: 4. Germline CDR1 is MNHEY and CDR2 is SVGAGI. The CDR3 sequence: CASSYRGQSYEQYF. The CDR3 nucleotides read TGTGCCAGCAGTTACCGGGGACAGAGCTACGAGCAGTACTTC.

The V and J genes are TRBV7-2 and TRBJ1-1; the D gene is possibly TRBD1 (5 bases). There are 11 residues in the CDR3. Germline lookup yields CDR1 SGHTA and CDR2 FQGNSA. V dropped 2 bases and J dropped 11 bases, with 9 bases sitting between them. The CDR3 nucleotides are TGTGCCAGCAGCTTAATGGGGCGCGCTTTCTTT. Amino acids: CASSLMGRAFF.

The rearrangement joins TRBV21-1 to TRBJ1-1; the D call of TRBD1 is as the table states it, not checked on the DNA. TRBV21-1 is reported as a pseudogene. The CDR3 length is 18 residues. CDR3 loop: CASSSRDNQDPNPLGAFF. CDR3 bases: TGTGCCAGCAGCAGCCGGGACAACCAGGATCCTAACCCCCTGGGAGCTTTCTTT.

J is TRBJ2-3 and V is TRBV28; possible D gene TRBD2, 6 bases. V gave up 8 bases and J gave up 3 bases, with 12 bases separating them. This CDR3 is built from 13 residues. Germline-derived CDR1 and CDR2 are MDHEN and SYDVKM. This CDR3 reads CASERDSTDTQYF. The CDR3 nucleotides are TGTGCCAGCGAACGGGACTCAACAGATACGCAGTATTTT.

The rearrangement links TRBV18 to TRBJ2-2; 7 bases map to TRBD2. V shed 0 bases, J shed 0 bases, and the junction held 7 bases outside the gene matches. The CDR3 contains 18 residues. Germline V gene data show CDR1 as KGHSH and CDR2 as LQKENI. Here the CDR3 reads CASSPPGLTYPNTGELFF. The CDR3 DNA sequence: TGTGCCAGCTCACCACCGGGACTAACTTACCCGAACACCGGGGAGCTGTTTTTT.

The genes are TRBV4-1 and TRBJ1-1; a possible D gene is TRBD1 (6 bases). The germline V gene has CDR1 MGHRA and CDR2 YSYEKL. CDR3 length equals 16 residues. Trimming shortened V by 0 bases and J by 4 bases, and 15 bases separated the two germline ends. The CDR3 is CASSQESGALGTEAFF. In DNA, the CDR3 is TGCGCCAGCAGCCAAGAATCAGGGGCTTTGGGCACTGAAGCTTTCTTT.

On this clone itself: The same CDR3 also results from other DNA sequences found in this sample. The CDR3 loop reads CASSSGTGGYEQYF. The CDR3 DNA is TGTGCCAGCAGTTCGGGGACAGGGGGCTACGAGCAGTACTTC. The gene calls are TRBV6-5 and TRBJ2-7; TRBD1 aligns across 11 bases. CDR3 size: 14 residues. V gave up 4 bases and J gave up 3 bases; unmatched junction bases: 2. Germline CDR1 reads MNHEY; CDR2 reads SVGAGI.

The chain joins TRBV6-5 to TRBJ1-6; tentatively, D is TRBD1 (5 bases). This CDR3 has 15 amino acids. Deletions cut 2 bases from V and 6 bases from J, with 11 bases between. Germline loops: CDR1 MNHEY, CDR2 SVGAGI. CDR3 nucleotides: TGTGCCAGCAGTTACGGGGGGGGACCTAATTCACCCCTCCACTTT. Translated: CASSYGGGPNSPLHF.

The chain uses TRBV18 and TRBJ2-7; TRBD1 matches at 7 bases. CDR3 length: 16 amino acids. Germline V gene data show CDR1 as KGHSH and CDR2 as LQKENI. The V gene end was trimmed by 1 base and the J gene end by 1 base; junction bases not matched to a gene: 7. CDR3 nucleotides: TGTGCCAGCTCACCACTACAGACAGGGCGATCCTACGAGCAGTACTTC. This codes for CASSPLQTGRSYEQYF.

The chain combines TRBV30 with TRBJ2-5, with TRBD2 identical over 8 bases. The end of the DNA aligns better with TRBJ2-7, so the J call may be wrong. The germline gives CDR1 GTSNPN, CDR2 SVGIG (reference sequence). The CDR3 is 19 residues long. The CDR3: CAWRGKDYRAGAKKGEQYF. As DNA, the CDR3 is TGTGCCTGGAGGGGGAAGGACTATCGAGCGGGAGCGAAGAAGGGCGAGCAGTACTTC.

This chain joins TRBV27 and TRBJ2-2; 7 bases fit TRBD2. Germline values: CDR1 MNHEY, CDR2 SMNVEV (reference sequence). V lost 5 bases and J lost 4; bases outside the gene matches: 13. The CDR3 contains 17 residues. The CDR3 bases are TGTGCCAGCAGTAAAAGACGACTAGCCTCGGGCACCGGGGAGCTGTTTTTT. Its protein is CASSKRRLASGTGELFF.

The chain is built from TRBV18 and TRBJ2-7; the match to TRBD1 covers 9 bases. The CDR3 loop spans 12 amino acids. The trim removed 9 bases at V and 3 bases at J, leaving 3 bases unmatched. Germline V CDR1 and CDR2: KGHSH, LQKENI. CDR3 nucleotides: TGTGCCAGTAGGACAGGGGACTACGAGCAGTACTTC. Translating it yields CASRTGDYEQYF. Filled out from reference TRBV18 and TRBJ2-7, the complete variable domain reads NAGVMQNPRHLVRRRGQEARLRCSPMKGHSHVYWYRQLPEEGLKFMVYLQKENIIDESGMPKERFSAEFPKEGPSILRIQQVVRGDSAAYFCASRTGDYEQYFGPGTRLTVT.

The chain recombines TRBV2 with TRBJ2-1, with D uncertain. V was trimmed by 3 bases and J by 10 bases, leaving 13 bases between them. The V gene's germline CDR1 is SNHLY and CDR2 FYNNEI. The CDR3 contains 13 residues. CDR3 region: CASSEETGLEQFF. The CDR3 nucleotides are TGTGCCAGCAGTGAGGAGACTGGTTTGGAGCAGTTCTTC. Using reference TRBV2 and TRBJ2-1 for the parts outside the CDR3, the full variable domain is EPEVTQTPSHQVTQMGQEVILRCVPISNHLYFYWYRQILGQKVEFLVSFYNNEISEKSEIFDDQFSVERPDGSNFTLKIRSTKLEDSAMYFCASSEETGLEQFFGPGTRLTVL.

The rearrangement joins TRBV6-1 to TRBJ2-1, with 7 positions matching TRBD2. V trimming: 10 bases; J trimming: 4 bases; junction bases outside the gene matches: 7. The CDR3 consists of 13 residues. The germline CDR1 and CDR2 sequences are MNHNS and SASEGT. Here the CDR3 DNA reads TGTGCCATCCGGGGGGACTTTTACAATGAGCAGTTCTTC. Its translation is CAIRGDFYNEQFF.

The chain recombines TRBV28 with TRBJ2-7, with 10 bases aligning to TRBD2. Germline trimming cut 3 bases from V and 3 bases from J; bases unmatched to any gene: 5. The CDR3 extends over 15 amino acids. The germline CDR1 and CDR2 sequences are MDHEN and SYDVKM. CDR3 bases: TGTGCCAGCAGTTTCCTAGCGGGAGCCAACTACGAGCAGTACTTC. Its protein is CASSFLAGANYEQYF. Combining the CDR3 with reference TRBV28 and TRBJ2-7 gives the whole variable domain DVKVTQSSRYLVKRTGEKVFLECVQDMDHENMFWYRQDPGLGLRLIYFSYDVKMKEKGDIPEGYSVSREKKERFSLILESASTNQTSMYLCASSFLAGANYEQYFGPGTRLTVT.

This sequence joins TRBV6-6 and TRBJ2-1; 7 positions agree with TRBD1. The CDR3 consists of 14 residues. J gave up 4 bases and V 4 bases, and 4 bases lay outside the gene matches. CDR1 is MNHNY and CDR2 is SVGAGI in the germline V gene (reference sequence). This CDR3 is CASSSGQQYNEQFF. The CDR3 DNA reads as TGTGCCAGCAGTTCGGGACAGCAGTACAATGAGCAGTTCTTC.

This clone came up a few times. The V call is TRBV6-6, the J call TRBJ2-5; a possible D gene is TRBD2 (6 bases). Germline V gives CDR1 MNHNY, CDR2 SVGAGI (reference sequence). There are 14 residues in the CDR3. Trimming removed 2 bases from V and 4 bases from J, with 11 bases in between. The CDR3, as DNA: TGTGCCAGCAGTTACGGAGGGGCTGCAGAGACCCAGTACTTC. Protein product: CASSYGGAAETQYF.

V and J are TRBV27 and TRBJ2-2; 7 positions agree with TRBD2. V lost 5 bases to trimming and J lost 4 bases; unmatched junction nucleotides: 10. The germline gives CDR1 MNHEY, CDR2 SMNVEV (reference sequence). The CDR3 extends over 16 amino acids. Here the CDR3 DNA reads TGTGCCAGCAGTCCCCAGGGACTACCTCTCACCGGGGAGCTGTTTTTT. It encodes CASSPQGLPLTGELFF.

This CDR3 is CASSRSGRGATDTQYF. DNA of the CDR3: TGTGCCAGCAGTCGGAGCGGGAGGGGGGCCACAGATACGCAGTATTTT. The J gene is TRBJ2-3, the V gene TRBV2; 10 bases are a match to TRBD2. Germline CDR1 and CDR2: SNHLY and FYNNEI. V shed 5 bases, J shed 2 bases, and the junction held 7 bases outside the gene matches. The CDR3 extends over 16 amino acids.

The chain has TRBV11-2 and TRBJ2-7, with D unclear. The CDR3 loop spans 13 amino acids. The V and J ends lost 3 bases and 0 bases respectively, with 6 bases between them. Looked up from germline, CDR1 is SGHAT and CDR2 is FQNNGV. CDR3 in DNA: TGTGCCAGCAGCTTTAGCCTCTCCTACGAGCAGTACTTC. This gives the protein CASSFSLSYEQYF.

A few counts support this clone. The V call is TRBV6-6, the J call TRBJ2-3; no firm D call. CDR1 MNHNY and CDR2 SVGAGI come from the germline V gene (reference sequence). V shed 3 bases and J shed 3 bases, with 16 bases lying between them. The CDR3 runs 16 residues. DNA for the CDR3: TGTGCCAGCAGTTATTGGTCCGGCAGGCAGACAGATACGCAGTATTTT. Protein product: CASSYWSGRQTDTQYF.

The chain couples TRBV30 to TRBJ2-1; unclear D gene. Trimming left V 1 base short and J 2 bases short, with 12 bases between. The germline V gene has CDR1 GTSNPN and CDR2 SVGIG (reference sequence). CDR3 size: 15 residues. This CDR3 reads CAWSGASITYNEQFF. For the CDR3, the DNA is TGTGCCTGGAGTGGGGCGAGTATAACCTACAATGAGCAGTTCTTC.

This chain links TRBV4-3 with TRBJ2-1, with D perhaps TRBD1 (5 bases). V lost 0 bases and J lost 0, with 12 bases in between. This CDR3 region has 17 residues. Germline values: CDR1 LGHNA, CDR2 YSLEER. This chain's CDR3 is CASSQDGRQGSYNEQFF. The CDR3 region has the DNA TGCGCCAGCAGCCAAGATGGTCGGCAGGGCTCCTACAATGAGCAGTTCTTC.

This clone is a singleton in its sample. V and J are TRBV19 and TRBJ2-7, with TRBD2 identical over 12 bases. The germline CDR1 and CDR2 sequences are LNHDA and SQIVND (reference sequence). V shed 6 bases, J shed 5 bases, and the junction held 2 bases outside the gene matches. The CDR3 totals 13 residues. The CDR3 nucleotides read TGTGCCAGTAGCCCTAGCGGGAGGGACGAGCAGTACTTC. This sequence encodes CASSPSGRDEQYF.

The chain carries TRBV5-1 and TRBJ2-7, with D perhaps TRBD1 (5 bases). CDR3 length equals 14 residues. Germline V lookup: CDR1 SGHRS, CDR2 YFSETQ. Trimming pared 1 base from V and 3 bases from J, leaving 11 bases between. The CDR3 nucleotides are TGCGCCAGCAGCTTGTGGGGCGGAGACTACGAGCAGTACTTC. Its protein product is CASSLWGGDYEQYF.

The count of this clone is one. The chain employs TRBV27 and TRBJ2-7, with 7 bases lining up with TRBD2. The germline gives CDR1 MNHEY, CDR2 SMNVEV (reference sequence). Trimming cost V 3 bases and J 1 base; bases outside gene matches: 6. This CDR3 is 15 amino acids long. The CDR3 DNA follows: TGTGCCAGCAGTTTGTCCCAAGCGGGGTCCTACGAGCAGTACTTC. Protein product: CASSLSQAGSYEQYF.

Details on this clone: Because the CDR3's place on the DNA is in doubt, the DNA is left out and the CDR3 is given as listed by TCRdb. Different DNA sequences within this sample yield the same CDR3. The chain has TRBV9 and TRBJ2-7; TRBD2 is the table's D call, not checked against the DNA. Germline assignment: CDR1 SGDLS and CDR2 YYNGEE. The CDR3 region is 13 residues in length, termini included. CDR3 region: CASSVASGSEQYF.

The chain has TRBV13 and TRBJ2-2; TRBD2 matches at 10 bases. CDR1 is PRHDT, CDR2 FYEKMQ, per germline (reference sequence). With V trimmed by 0 bases and J by 5 bases, 3 bases remained unmatched. The length of the CDR3 is 16 residues. The CDR3 sequence: CASSLGRAGGTGELFF. For the CDR3, the DNA is TGTGCCAGCAGCTTAGGCCGAGCGGGAGGGACCGGGGAGCTGTTTTTT.